This T cell receptor (beta chain) is from a study of blood T cell repertoires in COVID-19 (TCRdb year 2020). Background for the entire study: Samples covering the acute and convalescent phases of COVID-19 were provided by collaborators in the United States, Italy and Spain. A freely available public database, intended as a resource for researchers studying the immune response to SARS-CoV-2, is where the repertoires were released. A de-identified subject ID, COVID-19 status, age in years and sex were almost always included in the sample metadata. The prospective study material was composed of cDNA or gDNA derived from T cells, B-cell-depleted T cells, or PBMCs. Subjects who had been exposed to COVID-19, were actively infected with it, or had recovered from it provided the deeply sampled blood TCRbeta repertoires that made up the dataset. HLA class I and class II types, where available, came from metadata supplied by the sample provider rather than from assay-based typing. Samples were obtained from the ongoing ImmuneRACE study (first 160 participants) and from 950 to 1,500 subjects provided by 6 global collaborators.

Participants in the prospective study were aged about 18 to 95 years, lived in 20 to 25 United States geographic areas, and enrolled through a virtual design. In the prospective study, participants were assigned to cohorts based on the clinical history participants reported in a screening survey and a study questionnaire. Exposed participants had been in contact, within 2 weeks of entering the study, with a person who had a PCR-confirmed or clinician-diagnosed case of COVID-19. Mobile phlebotomists in the prospective study collected whole blood, serum and a nasopharyngeal or oropharyngeal swab from every participant. Participants in the prospective study had the option to provide additional blood draws and questionnaires over a roughly two-month period. Blood samples from the prospective study were shipped frozen or at room temperature prior to DNA extraction. The study at large found these results: How much clinical and demographic metadata was included differed by source and by participant, and the metadata was provided uncurated.

The immunoSEQ Assay, a bias-controlled multiplex PCR, was used to amplify TCRbeta CDR3 regions from genomic DNA. Under the source paper's analysis protocol: Nucleated cell counts per sample were estimated from amplification of reference gene primers within the assay. To quantify the absolute abundance of each unique TCRbeta CDR3 rearrangement, sequence reads were collapsed and filtered. For each sample, productive Simpson clonality was calculated by taking the square root of Simpson's diversity index across productive rearrangements. TCRdb retrieved this table from immuneACCESS and kept in-frame rearrangements only. Not all clones are present; in checked studies, unresolved V genes account for under half, and no reason is known for the remainder. From that table come the V and J calls and clone size; the DNA was used to work out D and trimming. The sample table records 200,000 to 300,000 clones; 80% to 90% of these occur just once. Of the sample, just over 0.85% falls within the top ten clones.

Taken from cysteine to phenylalanine, the CDR3 has 14 residues. Left in the record is the CDR3 DNA by itself, 42 bases read in frame from the first base. CDR1 and CDR2, per the germline V gene, are SNHLY and FYNNEI. V is clipped by 5 bases and J by 15 bases, and the sequence between their germline boundaries is 20 bases long. For this clone: There is no known antigen for this receptor. No quality values exist for individual bases; no much larger clone is one base distant.

The chain is assembled from TRBV2 and TRBJ1-6; there is no confident call for the D gene. This receptor was obtained from a man aged 45-60 years who had been exposed to COVID-19. Sequenced: PBMCs or T cells enriched from blood (not recorded which). In nucleotides, the sequence is TGTGCCAGCAGTCTAAATCACGGCGGGGAAGGCCTCCACTTT. Translated, this is CASSLNHGGEGLHF.